This T cell receptor beta chain appears in the sequencing data of a study of monozygotic twins with inflammatory bowel disease. Study-wide findings and caveats: In the analysis, different T cell subtypes could not be told apart.

Donors gave 2.5 ml of blood apiece. In the case of this clonotype: What it binds is unknown.

From the 5' RACE reads, TCRdb lists one entry per CDR3 protein and no DNA. The table for this sample gives approximately 300,000 distinct CDR3 sequences. The CDR3 has 15 residues. Germline CDR1 is SQVTM and CDR2 is ANQGSEA. This TCR came from a human donor with ulcerative colitis or Crohn's disease, or a healthy co-twin of an affected twin (not recorded which). The chain uses TRBV29-1 and TRBJ2-3; the TRBD1 assignment by TCRdb is unverifiable without DNA. Sequenced sample: blood. CDR3 region: CSVVVLGRSTDTQYF.